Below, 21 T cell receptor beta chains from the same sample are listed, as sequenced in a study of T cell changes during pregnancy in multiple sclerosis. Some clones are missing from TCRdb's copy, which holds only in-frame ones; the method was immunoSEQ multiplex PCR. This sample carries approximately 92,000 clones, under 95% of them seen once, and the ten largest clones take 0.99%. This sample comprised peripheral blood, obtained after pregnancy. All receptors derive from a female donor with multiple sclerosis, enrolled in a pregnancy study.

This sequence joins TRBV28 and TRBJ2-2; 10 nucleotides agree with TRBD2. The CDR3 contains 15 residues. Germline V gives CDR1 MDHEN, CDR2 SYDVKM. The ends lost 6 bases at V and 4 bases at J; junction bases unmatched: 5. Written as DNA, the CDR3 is TGTGCCAGCAGGGCTAGCGGGAGCGGCACCGGGGAGCTGTTTTTT. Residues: CASRASGSGTGELFF.

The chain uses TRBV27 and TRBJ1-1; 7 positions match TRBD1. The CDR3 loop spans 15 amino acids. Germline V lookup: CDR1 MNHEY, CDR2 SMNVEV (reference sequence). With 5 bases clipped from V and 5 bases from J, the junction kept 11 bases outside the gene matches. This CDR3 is CASSRQGLGWTEAFF. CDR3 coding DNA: TGTGCCAGCAGTAGACAGGGATTAGGGTGGACTGAAGCTTTCTTT.

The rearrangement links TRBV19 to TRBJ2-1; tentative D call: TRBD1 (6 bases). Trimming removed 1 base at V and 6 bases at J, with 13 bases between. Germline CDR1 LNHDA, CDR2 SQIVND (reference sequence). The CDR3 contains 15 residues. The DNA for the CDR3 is TGTGCCAGTAGTATAGGAGGACAGACGACCAATGAGCAGTTCTTC. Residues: CASSIGGQTTNEQFF. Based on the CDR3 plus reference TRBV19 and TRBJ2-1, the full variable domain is DGGITQSPKYLFRKEGQNVTLSCEQNLNHDAMYWYRQDPGQGLRLIYYSQIVNDFQKGDIAEGYSVSREKKESFPLTVTSAQKNPTAFYLCASSIGGQTTNEQFFGPGTRLTVL.

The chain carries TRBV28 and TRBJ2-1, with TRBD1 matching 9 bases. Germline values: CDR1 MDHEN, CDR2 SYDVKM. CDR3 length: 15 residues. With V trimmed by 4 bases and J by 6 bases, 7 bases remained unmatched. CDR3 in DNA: TGTGCCAGCAGTTCGGGACAGGGAAAGCTCAATGAGCAGTTCTTC. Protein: CASSSGQGKLNEQFF.

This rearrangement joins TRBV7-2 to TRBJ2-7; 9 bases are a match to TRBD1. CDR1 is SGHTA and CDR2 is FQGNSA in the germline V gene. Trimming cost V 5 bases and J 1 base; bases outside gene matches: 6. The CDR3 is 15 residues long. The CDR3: CASSPGQGISYEQYF. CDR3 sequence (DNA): TGTGCCAGCAGCCCCGGACAGGGGATATCCTACGAGCAGTACTTC.

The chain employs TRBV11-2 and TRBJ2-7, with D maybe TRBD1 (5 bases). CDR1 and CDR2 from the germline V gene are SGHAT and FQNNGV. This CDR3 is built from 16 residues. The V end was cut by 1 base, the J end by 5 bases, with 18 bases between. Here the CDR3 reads CASSLVIGQGLHEQYF. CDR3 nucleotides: TGTGCCAGCAGCTTAGTAATCGGGCAGGGATTACACGAGCAGTACTTC.

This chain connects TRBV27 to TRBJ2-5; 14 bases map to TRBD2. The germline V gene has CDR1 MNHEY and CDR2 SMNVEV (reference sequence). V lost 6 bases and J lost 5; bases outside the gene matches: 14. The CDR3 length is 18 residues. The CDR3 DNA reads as TGTGCCAGCAGCCTAAATTTCCGACTAGCGGGAGGGCATGAGACCCAGTACTTC. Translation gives CASSLNFRLAGGHETQYF.

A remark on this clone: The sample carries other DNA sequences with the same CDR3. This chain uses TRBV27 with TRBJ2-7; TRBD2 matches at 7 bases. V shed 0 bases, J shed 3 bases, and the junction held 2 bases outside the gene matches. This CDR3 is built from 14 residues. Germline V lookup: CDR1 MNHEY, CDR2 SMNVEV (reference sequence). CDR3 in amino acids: CASSLSGGSYEQYF. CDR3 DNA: TGTGCCAGCAGTTTATCCGGCGGGAGCTACGAGCAGTACTTC.

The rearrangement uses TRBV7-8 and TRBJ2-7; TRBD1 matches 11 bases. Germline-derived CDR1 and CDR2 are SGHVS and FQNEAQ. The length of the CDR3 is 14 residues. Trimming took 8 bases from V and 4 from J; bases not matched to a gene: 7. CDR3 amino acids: CASVGTGGLYEQYF. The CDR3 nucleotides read TGTGCCAGCGTAGGGACAGGGGGATTATACGAGCAGTACTTC.

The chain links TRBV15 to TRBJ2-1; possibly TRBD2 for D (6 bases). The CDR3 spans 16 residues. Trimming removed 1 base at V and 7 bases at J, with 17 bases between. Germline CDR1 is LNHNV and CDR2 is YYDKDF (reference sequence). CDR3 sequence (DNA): TGTGCCACCAGCAGAGCTACGGGAGAGGGACGAAATGAGCAGTTCTTC. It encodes CATSRATGEGRNEQFF.

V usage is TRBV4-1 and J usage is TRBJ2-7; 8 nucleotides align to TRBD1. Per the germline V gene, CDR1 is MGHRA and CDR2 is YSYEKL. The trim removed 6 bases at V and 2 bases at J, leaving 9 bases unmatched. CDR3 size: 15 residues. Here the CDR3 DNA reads TGCGCCAGCAGACTAACCGGGACAGGAGCCTACGAGCAGTACTTC. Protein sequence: CASRLTGTGAYEQYF.

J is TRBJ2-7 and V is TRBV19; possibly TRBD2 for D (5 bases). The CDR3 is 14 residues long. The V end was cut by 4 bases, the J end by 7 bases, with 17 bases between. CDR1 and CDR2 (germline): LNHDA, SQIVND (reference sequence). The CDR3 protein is CASSTLDLTGEQYF. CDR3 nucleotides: TGTGCCAGTAGTACTCTAGATTTAACGGGGGAGCAGTACTTC.

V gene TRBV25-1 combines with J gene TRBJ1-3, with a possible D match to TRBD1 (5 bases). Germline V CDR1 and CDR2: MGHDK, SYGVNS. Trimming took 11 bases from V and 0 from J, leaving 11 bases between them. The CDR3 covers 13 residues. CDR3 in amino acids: CASGGPSGNTIYF. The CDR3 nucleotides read TGTGCCTCCGGGGGACCCTCTGGAAACACCATATATTTT.

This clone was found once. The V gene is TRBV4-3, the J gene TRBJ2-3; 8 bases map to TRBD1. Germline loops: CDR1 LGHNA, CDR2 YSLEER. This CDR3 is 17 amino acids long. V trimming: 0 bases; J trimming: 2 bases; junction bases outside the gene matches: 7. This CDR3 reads CASSQDRRQGFTDTQYF. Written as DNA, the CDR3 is TGCGCCAGCAGCCAAGATCGACGACAGGGGTTCACAGATACGCAGTATTTT.

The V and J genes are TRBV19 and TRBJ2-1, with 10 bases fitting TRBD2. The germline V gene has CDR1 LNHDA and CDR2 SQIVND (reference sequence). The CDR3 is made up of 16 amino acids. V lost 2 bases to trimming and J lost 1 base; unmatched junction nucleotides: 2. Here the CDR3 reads CASSISSGSSYNEQFF. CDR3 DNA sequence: TGTGCCAGTAGTATATCTAGCGGGAGTTCCTACAATGAGCAGTTCTTC.

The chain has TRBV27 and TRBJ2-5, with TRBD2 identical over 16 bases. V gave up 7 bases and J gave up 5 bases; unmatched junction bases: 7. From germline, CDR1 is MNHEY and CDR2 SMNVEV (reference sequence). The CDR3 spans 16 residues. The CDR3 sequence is CASTPGLAGGGETQYF. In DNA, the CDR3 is TGTGCCAGCACCCCGGGACTAGCGGGAGGGGGGGAGACCCAGTACTTC.

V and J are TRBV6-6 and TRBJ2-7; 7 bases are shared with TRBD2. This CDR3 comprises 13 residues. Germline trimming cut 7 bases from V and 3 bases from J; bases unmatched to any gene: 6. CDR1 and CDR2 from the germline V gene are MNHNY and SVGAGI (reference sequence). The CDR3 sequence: CASTLAENYEQYF. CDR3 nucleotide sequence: TGTGCCAGCACGCTAGCGGAGAACTACGAGCAGTACTTC.

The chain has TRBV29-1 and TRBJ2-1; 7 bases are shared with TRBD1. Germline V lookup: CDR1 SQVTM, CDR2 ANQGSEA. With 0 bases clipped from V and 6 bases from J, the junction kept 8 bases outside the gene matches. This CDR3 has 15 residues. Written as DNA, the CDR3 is TGCAGCGTTGAAGATAGGGGGCGCTGGGGCAATGAGCAGTTCTTC. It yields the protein CSVEDRGRWGNEQFF.

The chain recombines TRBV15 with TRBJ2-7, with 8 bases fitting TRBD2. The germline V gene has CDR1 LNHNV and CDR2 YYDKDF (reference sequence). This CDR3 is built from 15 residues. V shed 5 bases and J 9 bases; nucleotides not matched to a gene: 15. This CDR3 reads CATSELGTRLNGQYF. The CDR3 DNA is TGTGCCACCAGCGAACTCGGGACTAGACTCAACGGGCAGTACTTC.

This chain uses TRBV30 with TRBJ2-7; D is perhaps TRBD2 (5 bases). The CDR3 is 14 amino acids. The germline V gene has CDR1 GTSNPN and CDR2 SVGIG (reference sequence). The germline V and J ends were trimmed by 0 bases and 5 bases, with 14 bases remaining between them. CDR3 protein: CAWSVGEFLNEQYF. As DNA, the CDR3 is TGTGCCTGGAGTGTTGGGGAGTTCCTCAACGAGCAGTACTTC. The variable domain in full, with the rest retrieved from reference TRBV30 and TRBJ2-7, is SQTIHQWPATLVQPVGSPLSLECTVEGTSNPNLYWYRQAAGRGLQLLFYSVGIGQISSEVPQNLSASRPQDRQFILSSKKLLLSDSGFYLCAWSVGEFLNEQYFGPGTRLTVT.

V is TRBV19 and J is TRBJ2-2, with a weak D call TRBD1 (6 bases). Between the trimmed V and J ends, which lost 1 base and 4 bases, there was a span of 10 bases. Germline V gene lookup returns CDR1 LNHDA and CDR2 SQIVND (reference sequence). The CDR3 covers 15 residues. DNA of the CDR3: TGTGCCAGTAGTATAGGCCAGGGGAGCACCGGGGAGCTGTTTTTT. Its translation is CASSIGQGSTGELFF.